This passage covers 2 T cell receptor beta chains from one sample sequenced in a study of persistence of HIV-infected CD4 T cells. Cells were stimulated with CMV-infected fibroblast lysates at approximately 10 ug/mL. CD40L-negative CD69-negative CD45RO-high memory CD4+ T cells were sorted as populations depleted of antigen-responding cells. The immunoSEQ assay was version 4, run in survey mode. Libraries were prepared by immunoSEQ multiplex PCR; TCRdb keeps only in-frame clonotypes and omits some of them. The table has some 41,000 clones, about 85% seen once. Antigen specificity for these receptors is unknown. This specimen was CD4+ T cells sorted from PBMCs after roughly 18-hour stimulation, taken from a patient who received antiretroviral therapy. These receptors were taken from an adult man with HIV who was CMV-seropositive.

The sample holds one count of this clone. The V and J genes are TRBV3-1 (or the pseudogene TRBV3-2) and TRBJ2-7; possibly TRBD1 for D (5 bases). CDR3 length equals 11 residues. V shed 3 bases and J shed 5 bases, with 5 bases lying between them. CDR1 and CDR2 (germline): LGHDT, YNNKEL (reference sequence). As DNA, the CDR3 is TGTGCCAGCAGCCAGGGGCACGAGCAGTACTTC. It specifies CASSQGHEQYF.

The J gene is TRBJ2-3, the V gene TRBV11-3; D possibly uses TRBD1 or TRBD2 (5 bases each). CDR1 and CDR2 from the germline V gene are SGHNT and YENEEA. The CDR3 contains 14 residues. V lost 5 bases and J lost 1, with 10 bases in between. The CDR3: CASSQGPRTDTQYF. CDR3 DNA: TGTGCCAGCAGCCAGGGACCTCGCACAGATACGCAGTATTTT.